This T cell receptor (beta chain) was obtained from a study of T-cell reconstitution after alpha-beta-depleted transplantation in children. General study results and limits: Approximately two months post-transplant, alpha-beta T cells reportedly originated from several hundred expanded graft clones. Among T cells one year after transplant, newly produced cells accounted for most counts and diversity. Some patients showed high day-60 TCRbeta diversity, which derived from surviving recipient T cells and thymic progenitors.

TCRbeta library construction was performed incorporating unique molecular identifiers. TCRdb passed the PCR reads through MiXCR, listing each CDR3 protein once. Of approximately 190,000 distinct CDR3 sequences in the sample, 5% to 7.5% were seen once. The CDR3 contains 16 residues. The junction had 5 bases not matched to a gene; V was cut back by 0 bases and J by 2 bases. The germline gives CDR1 SNHLY, CDR2 FYNNEI. In the case of this clonotype: Antigen: not known.

The clonotype was recovered from a girl less than two years old with combined immunodeficiency, due to receive a stem cell transplant. The rearrangement uses TRBV2 and TRBJ1-1, with 8 bases fitting TRBD1. The specimen comprised PBMCs, sampled before TCRalphabeta/CD19-depleted stem cell transplant. The CDR3 region has the DNA TGTGCCAGCAGTGAAGCGGTGGGACAGGTTAACACTGAAGCTTTCTTT. Encoded protein: CASSEAVGQVNTEAFF.